Below, 25 T cell receptor beta chains from the same sample are listed, as sequenced in a study of T cells in localized non-small cell lung cancer. Sequencing used immunoSEQ multiplex PCR; TCRdb keeps in-frame clones, though not all of them. Of roughly 20,000 clones listed, roughly nine tenths are singletons. Here the sequenced sample was peripheral blood, taken before any cancer treatment. These receptors came from a woman aged 40-70 years with stage I lung adenocarcinoma.

The rearrangement uses TRBV18 and TRBJ1-5; 9 bases match TRBD1. This CDR3 contains 16 residues. Germline-derived CDR1 and CDR2 are KGHSH and LQKENI. The V and J ends lost 3 bases and 2 bases, in that order; junction bases with no gene match: 5. The CDR3 here is CASSPGGDRGNQPQHF. Here the CDR3 DNA reads TGTGCCAGCTCACCGGGGGGGGACAGGGGCAATCAGCCCCAGCATTTT.

This chain's CDR3 is CASSPGDREAFF. CDR3 nucleotides: TGTGCCAGCAGCCCGGGGGACAGAGAAGCTTTCTTT. This chain links TRBV11-1 with TRBJ1-1; 7 bases match TRBD1. This CDR3 has 12 amino acids. CDR1 is SGHAT and CDR2 is FQDESV in the germline V gene (reference sequence). Trimming cost V 5 bases and J 8 bases; bases outside gene matches: 5.

This chain uses TRBV5-6 with TRBJ2-1; D is possibly TRBD2 (5 bases). This CDR3 spans 15 amino acids. Germline CDR1 reads SGHDT; CDR2 reads YYEEEE. Trimming stripped 3 bases from V and 2 bases from J, with 12 bases between. The CDR3 loop is CASSSTAGPYNEQFF. The CDR3, as DNA: TGTGCCAGCAGCTCGACGGCGGGCCCCTACAATGAGCAGTTCTTC.

V is TRBV25-1 and J is TRBJ2-2; 8 bases agree with TRBD1. The CDR3 runs 17 residues. The V gene end was trimmed by 6 bases and the J gene end by 5 bases; junction bases not matched to a gene: 14. Germline-derived CDR1 and CDR2 are MGHDK and SYGVNS. The CDR3 loop is CASSPGQESGWTGELFF. In DNA, the CDR3 is TGTGCCAGCAGCCCGGGACAGGAAAGTGGGTGGACCGGGGAGCTGTTTTTT. The variable domain in full, completed from reference TRBV25-1 and TRBJ2-2, reads EADIYQTPRYLVIGTGKKITLECSQTMGHDKMYWYQQDPGMELHLIHYSYGVNSTEKGDLSSESTVSRIRTEHFPLTLESARPSHTSQYLCASSPGQESGWTGELFFGEGSRLTVL.

The chain carries TRBV7-2 and TRBJ1-1; 8 bases fit TRBD1. Germline CDR1 reads SGHTA; CDR2 reads FQGNSA. V lost 1 base and J lost 0; bases outside the gene matches: 7. The CDR3 totals 17 residues. Here the CDR3 DNA reads TGTGCCAGCAGCTTAGAGTGGGACAGGAGCATGAACACTGAAGCTTTCTTT. Translated, it gives CASSLEWDRSMNTEAFF.

This clone appeared a few times. This chain links TRBV27 with TRBJ2-7; 9 bases align to TRBD1. The CDR3 length is 13 residues. CDR1 and CDR2 from the germline V gene are MNHEY and SMNVEV (reference sequence). After removal of 6 bases from V and 4 bases from J, the junction contained 4 bases not matched to a gene. The CDR3 spells CASRLDRGYEQYF. The CDR3 nucleotides are TGTGCCAGCAGACTGGACAGGGGTTACGAGCAGTACTTC.

The chain combines TRBV6-6 with TRBJ1-1; D uncertain. V dropped 8 bases and J dropped 0 bases, with 13 bases sitting between them. This CDR3 comprises 14 residues. Germline V gene data show CDR1 as MNHNY and CDR2 as SVGAGI (reference sequence). Here the CDR3 DNA reads TGTGCCAGCCCGAGCGCGGGAATGAACACTGAAGCTTTCTTT. This encodes CASPSAGMNTEAFF.

This rearrangement joins TRBV18 to TRBJ1-1, with 8 bases identical to TRBD1. In germline, CDR1 is KGHSH, CDR2 LQKENI. J lost 7 bases, V lost 6 bases, and 7 bases had no gene match. This CDR3 contains 13 residues. The CDR3 here is CASSPTGGVEAFF. CDR3 nucleotides: TGTGCCAGCTCTCCCACAGGGGGGGTTGAAGCTTTCTTT.

The J gene is TRBJ1-3, the V gene TRBV28, with D tentatively TRBD1 (5 bases). Per germline, CDR1 MDHEN and CDR2 SYDVKM. The V end was cut by 3 bases, the J end by 1 base, with 16 bases between. The CDR3 is 17 residues long. CDR3 nucleotide sequence: TGTGCCAGCAGTTTGCGACAGCGATCCCGGTCTGGAAACACCATATATTTT. Its translation is CASSLRQRSRSGNTIYF.

This clone was observed a single time. The CDR3: CASSEAPLVGQPQHF. CDR3 DNA: TGTGCCAGCAGTGAAGCCCCATTGGTCGGCCAGCCCCAGCATTTT. This rearrangement joins TRBV6-1 to TRBJ1-5; D is unresolved. This CDR3 is built from 15 residues. In germline, CDR1 is MNHNS, CDR2 SASEGT. Trimming cost V 0 bases and J 7 bases, with 13 bases left between them.

This sequence joins TRBV5-1 and TRBJ2-6, with TRBD1 as a possible D gene (6 bases). This CDR3 region has 15 residues. Trimming took off 7 bases at V and 2 bases at J, with 13 bases between the two ends. Germline lookup yields CDR1 SGHRS and CDR2 YFSETQ. The CDR3 sequence is CASWSGVPGANVLTF. The CDR3 coding sequence is TGCGCCAGCTGGTCAGGGGTTCCTGGGGCCAACGTCCTGACTTTC.

The chain is built from TRBV5-6 and TRBJ1-4, with D uncertain. The germline gives CDR1 SGHDT, CDR2 YYEEEE. There are 12 residues in the CDR3. Trimming left V 1 base short and J 13 bases short, with 11 bases between. The CDR3 bases are TGTGCCAGCAGCTTGAACGGGTATGGACTGTTTTTT. The encoded protein is CASSLNGYGLFF.

The CDR3 sequence: CASSQGGRGPLEETQYF. In nucleotides, the CDR3 is TGTGCCAGCAGCCAAGGGGGCAGGGGGCCCCTGGAGGAGACCCAGTACTTC. The chain has TRBV7-8 and TRBJ2-5, with 8 bases fitting TRBD1. The CDR3 has 17 residues. Germline lookup yields CDR1 SGHVS and CDR2 FQNEAQ. V shed 5 bases, J shed 5 bases, and the junction held 16 bases outside the gene matches.

This chain joins TRBV28 and TRBJ1-5; 8 bases fit TRBD1. Germline V gene data show CDR1 as MDHEN and CDR2 as SYDVKM. V lost 1 base to trimming and J lost 2 bases; unmatched junction nucleotides: 4. This CDR3 is 16 amino acids long. In DNA, the CDR3 is TGTGCCAGCAGTTTATCGACAGGGGTCCGCAATCAGCCCCAGCATTTT. It codes for CASSLSTGVRNQPQHF. The full variable domain, completed using reference TRBV28 and TRBJ1-5, is DVKVTQSSRYLVKRTGEKVFLECVQDMDHENMFWYRQDPGLGLRLIYFSYDVKMKEKGDIPEGYSVSREKKERFSLILESASTNQTSMYLCASSLSTGVRNQPQHFGDGTRLSIL.

The chain is built from TRBV13 and TRBJ2-3, with D possibly TRBD2 on 6 matching bases. Trimming took 5 bases from V and 3 from J, leaving 18 bases between them. The CDR3 length is 16 residues. The germline CDR1 and CDR2 sequences are PRHDT and FYEKMQ (reference sequence). The CDR3 DNA is TGTGCCAGCAGCCCTCGGCCAGCGGGTATGACAGATACGCAGTATTTT. Amino acids: CASSPRPAGMTDTQYF.

This sequence joins TRBV28 and TRBJ2-3; TRBD1 is a possible D gene (6 bases). Germline V lookup: CDR1 MDHEN, CDR2 SYDVKM. The V gene lost 6 bases and the J gene lost 6 bases, with 16 bases spanning the gap. CDR3 length: 14 residues. The CDR3 spells CASSSYRDGDTQYF. The CDR3 DNA reads as TGTGCCAGCAGCTCATACAGGGATGGGGATACGCAGTATTTT.

J is TRBJ1-6 and V is TRBV5-4; 11 nucleotides line up with TRBD1. V was pared by 4 bases and J by 4 bases, with 4 bases of the junction left unmatched. CDR1 and CDR2 from the germline V gene are SGHNT and YYREEE (reference sequence). This CDR3 comprises 16 residues. CDR3 in amino acids: CASSPGTGGYNSPLHF. As DNA, the CDR3 is TGTGCCAGCAGCCCCGGGACAGGGGGATATAATTCACCCCTCCACTTT. The whole variable domain, remainder taken from reference TRBV5-4 and TRBJ1-6, is ETGVTQSPTHLIKTRGQQVTLRCSSQSGHNTVSWYQQALGQGPQFIFQYYREEENGRGNFPPRFSGLQFPNYSSELNVNALELDDSALYLCASSPGTGGYNSPLHFGNGTRLTVT.

The chain employs TRBV5-1 and TRBJ1-1, with TRBD1 as a possible D gene (5 bases). Germline CDR1 and CDR2: SGHRS and YFSETQ. Trimming cost V 3 bases and J 3 bases, with 15 bases left between them. The CDR3 contains 15 residues. CDR3 DNA: TGCGCCAGCAGCTGGGCCAGGGTGGAGGACACTGAAGCTTTCTTT. Amino acid sequence: CASSWARVEDTEAFF.

J is TRBJ1-5 and V is TRBV7-2; TRBD1 aligns across 9 bases. J lost 7 bases, V lost 2 bases, and 9 bases had no gene match. CDR3 length equals 16 residues. The germline CDR1 and CDR2 sequences are SGHTA and FQGNSA. CDR3 in amino acids: CASSLMDRGGRQPQHF. In DNA, the CDR3 is TGTGCCAGCAGCTTAATGGACAGGGGAGGACGGCAGCCCCAGCATTTT.

V usage is TRBV7-2 and J usage is TRBJ2-5; 8 nucleotides line up with TRBD2. Germline V gene data show CDR1 as SGHTA and CDR2 as FQGNSA. V gave up 5 bases and J gave up 3 bases; unmatched junction bases: 2. This CDR3 has 13 amino acids. CDR3 DNA: TGTGCCAGCAGCACGGGACTAGAAGAGACCCAGTACTTC. Encoded protein: CASSTGLEETQYF.

J is TRBJ2-2 and V is TRBV5-1; the D gene is possibly TRBD1 (5 bases). Between the trimmed V and J ends, which lost 0 bases and 5 bases, there was a span of 8 bases. Germline V CDR1 and CDR2: SGHRS, YFSETQ. The CDR3 runs to 14 residues. For the CDR3, the DNA is TGCGCCAGCAGCTTGGAAGGGGCAACCGGGGAGCTGTTTTTT. Translated, it gives CASSLEGATGELFF.

The rearrangement links TRBV6-1 to TRBJ2-7, with D uncertain. CDR3 length equals 14 residues. Trimming stripped 5 bases from V and 5 bases from J, with 16 bases between. The germline CDR1 and CDR2 sequences are MNHNS and SASEGT. CDR3: CASSSDEVADEQYF. The CDR3 coding sequence is TGTGCCAGCAGTTCCGATGAAGTGGCCGACGAGCAGTACTTC.

The chain is built from TRBV29-1 and TRBJ1-2, with a weak D call TRBD1 (5 bases). CDR3 length: 14 amino acids. The germline gives CDR1 SQVTM, CDR2 ANQGSEA. The V end was cut by 5 bases, the J end by 4 bases, with 17 bases between. The CDR3 coding sequence is TGCAGCGTTACCCCGGACACGACCCTCTATGGCTACACCTTC. It is translated as CSVTPDTTLYGYTF. The full variable domain, with the rest looked up from reference TRBV29-1 and TRBJ1-2, is SAVISQKPSRDICQRGTSLTIQCQVDSQVTMMFWYRQQPGQSLTLIATANQGSEATYESGFVIDKFPISRPNLTFSTLTVSNMSPEDSSIYLCSVTPDTTLYGYTFGSGTRLTVV.

This rearrangement joins TRBV11-3 to TRBJ2-5, with TRBD2 as a possible D gene (7 bases). With 1 base removed from V and 5 bases from J, the gap between germline ends came to 26 bases. CDR1 and CDR2 from the germline V gene are SGHNT and YENEEA. This CDR3 contains 19 residues. The CDR3: CASSLGGPFGRGGQETQYF. DNA of the CDR3: TGTGCCAGCAGCTTAGGAGGCCCCTTTGGGAGGGGGGGCCAGGAGACCCAGTACTTC.

This rearrangement joins TRBV30 to TRBJ1-5; D may be TRBD1 (5 bases). The V end was cut by 2 bases, the J end by 5 bases, with 10 bases between. Per the germline V gene, CDR1 is GTSNPN and CDR2 is SVGIG (reference sequence). The CDR3 spans 13 residues. CDR3 region: CAWSTGEDQPQHF. The CDR3, as DNA: TGTGCCTGGAGTACAGGAGAGGATCAGCCCCAGCATTTT. Filled out from reference TRBV30 and TRBJ1-5, the complete variable domain reads SQTIHQWPATLVQPVGSPLSLECTVEGTSNPNLYWYRQAAGRGLQLLFYSVGIGQISSEVPQNLSASRPQDRQFILSSKKLLLSDSGFYLCAWSTGEDQPQHFGDGTRLSIL.